The T cell receptor (beta chain) described here comes from a study of OX40 agonist ivuxolimab in advanced cancers. Study-wide context: Ivuxolimab, which targeted the costimulatory receptor OX40 (CD134), was an agonistic, fully human IgG2 monoclonal antibody. In the dose-escalation cohort, around four fifths of patients were male, and the mean age was approximately 60 years, with a range of about 20 to 79. Intravenous ivuxolimab was administered to patients every 2 weeks at six dose levels: 0.01, 0.1, 0.3, 1.5, 3 and 10 mg/kg. Of the approximately 50 dose-escalation patients, hepatocellular carcinoma was present in around 20, melanoma in approximately 15, renal cell carcinoma in 9 and head and neck cancer in 9. Prior anti-PD-1, anti-PD-L1 or anti-CTLA-4 therapy was permitted, and checkpoint inhibitors had been received by roughly 42% of dose-escalation patients. The paper describes the monotherapy dose-escalation part (N = 52 patients) of the phase I trial of ivuxolimab. Peripheral TCRbeta sequencing was intended to test whether TCR sequence diversity was altered and clonal T-cell expansion was caused by ivuxolimab. Partial responses occurred in three dose-escalation patients, of whom one had hepatocellular carcinoma and two had cutaneous melanoma. The research as a whole found: Which antigens the clonally expanded peripheral T cells were specific for was not determined. Clonal expansion of both CD4+ and CD8+ blood T cells was observed from baseline to week 6 at doses 0.1 to 3.0 mg/kg. Low levels of normalized T-cell clonal expansion were also seen in some patients who did not respond. After ivuxolimab, CD8+ T cells had more expanded clones than CD4+ T cells on average. In the 0.1-3.0 mg/kg groups, partial responders had among the lowest normalized peripheral clonal expansion, particularly in CD8+ T cells.

This clone was found once. What antigen it recognizes has not been identified. No much larger clone is present one base from it, and per-base qualities are unavailable. Genomic DNA was isolated from the sorted cells so that the TCRbeta CDR3 region could be sequenced. The immunoSEQ Assay was used for sequencing of TCRbeta CDR3 regions. The source is immuneACCESS, and TCRdb retained only in-frame sequences with V and J called. Part of the clones is not carried over; for the studies checked, unresolved V genes explain less than half of this, and the remainder is unexplained. This sample comprises around 62,000 clones, approximately 91% of them detected only once. The ten largest clones add up to 0.27% of the sample. A distance of 11 bases separates the germline ends of V and J, which lose 5 bases and 0 bases respectively. The CDR3 contains 15 residues, cysteine and phenylalanine counted. Only the CDR3 portion is preserved as DNA: 45 bases, with reading frame beginning at the first base. CDR1 and CDR2, per the germline V gene, are MDHEN and SYDVKM.

The trial excluded patients who had a history of autoimmune disease or who were on systemic immunosuppression. Peripheral blood for TCR sequencing was collected from all dose cohorts at baseline, on cycle 4 day 1, and on cycle 7 day 1. Samples were obtained from an open-label, multicenter, first-in-human phase I dose-escalation trial of ivuxolimab. Adults with locally advanced or metastatic head and neck squamous cell, hepatocellular, melanoma or renal cell carcinoma were enrolled in the trial. CD4+ and CD8+ T cells were sorted separately from peripheral blood before TCR sequencing. This sample comprised CD4+ or CD8+ T cells sorted from blood, obtained in a trial of the OX40 agonist ivuxolimab. The TCR originated in an adult with an advanced solid tumor such as melanoma, head and neck, liver or kidney cancer. The rearrangement combines TRBV28 with TRBJ2-1; TRBD1 is a possible D gene, resting on 5 matching bases. The CDR3 sequence is CASSPPDSSYNEQFF. The base sequence is TGTGCCAGCAGTCCACCCGACAGCTCCTACAATGAGCAGTTCTTC.